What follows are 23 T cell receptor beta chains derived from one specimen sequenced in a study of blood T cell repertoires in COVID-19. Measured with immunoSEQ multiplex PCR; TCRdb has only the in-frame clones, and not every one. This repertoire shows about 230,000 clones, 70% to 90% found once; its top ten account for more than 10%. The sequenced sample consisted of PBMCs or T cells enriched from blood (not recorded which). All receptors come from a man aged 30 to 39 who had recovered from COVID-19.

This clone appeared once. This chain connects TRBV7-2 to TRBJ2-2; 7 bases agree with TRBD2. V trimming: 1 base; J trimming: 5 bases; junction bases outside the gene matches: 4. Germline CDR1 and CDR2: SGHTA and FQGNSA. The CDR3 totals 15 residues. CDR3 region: CASSLVGGGTGELFF. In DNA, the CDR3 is TGTGCCAGCAGCTTAGTCGGGGGAGGGACCGGGGAGCTGTTTTTT.

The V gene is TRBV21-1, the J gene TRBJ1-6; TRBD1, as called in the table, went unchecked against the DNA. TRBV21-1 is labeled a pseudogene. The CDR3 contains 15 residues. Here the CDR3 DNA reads TGTGCCAGCAGCAAAGGGGGACAGGGCGGTTCACCCCTCCACTTT. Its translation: CASSKGGQGGSPLHF.

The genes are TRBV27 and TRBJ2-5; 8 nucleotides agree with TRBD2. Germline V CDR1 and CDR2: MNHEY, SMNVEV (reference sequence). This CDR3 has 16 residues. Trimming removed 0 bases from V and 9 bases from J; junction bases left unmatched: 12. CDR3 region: CASSLSAFGGASAQYF. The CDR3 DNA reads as TGTGCCAGCAGTTTATCGGCCTTCGGGGGGGCGTCGGCCCAGTACTTC.

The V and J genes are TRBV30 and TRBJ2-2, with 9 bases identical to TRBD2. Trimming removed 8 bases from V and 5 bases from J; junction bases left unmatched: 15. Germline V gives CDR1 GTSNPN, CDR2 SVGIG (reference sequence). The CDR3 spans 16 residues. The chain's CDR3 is CARSAEAGGPTGELFF. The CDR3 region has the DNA TGTGCCCGATCGGCTGAGGCGGGAGGGCCGACCGGGGAGCTGTTTTTT.

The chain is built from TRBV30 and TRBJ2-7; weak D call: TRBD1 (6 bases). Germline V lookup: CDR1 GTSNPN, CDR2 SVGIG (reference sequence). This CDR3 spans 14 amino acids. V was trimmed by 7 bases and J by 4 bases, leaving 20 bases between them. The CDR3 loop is CAFTTRTDIYEQYF. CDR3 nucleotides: TGTGCCTTTACGACGCGGACAGACATATACGAGCAGTACTTC.

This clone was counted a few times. The CDR3 DNA sequence: TGTGCCAGCAGAGGTGAGACAGGGGGCGGACAGCCCCAGCATTTT. It specifies CASRGETGGGQPQHF. The chain combines TRBV2 with TRBJ1-5, with 10 bases lining up with TRBD1. Trimming cost V 6 bases and J 7 bases; bases outside gene matches: 9. Germline V gene lookup returns CDR1 SNHLY and CDR2 FYNNEI. There are 15 residues in the CDR3. Combining the CDR3 with reference TRBV2 and TRBJ1-5 gives the whole variable domain EPEVTQTPSHQVTQMGQEVILRCVPISNHLYFYWYRQILGQKVEFLVSFYNNEISEKSEIFDDQFSVERPDGSNFTLKIRSTKLEDSAMYFCASRGETGGGQPQHFGDGTRLSIL.

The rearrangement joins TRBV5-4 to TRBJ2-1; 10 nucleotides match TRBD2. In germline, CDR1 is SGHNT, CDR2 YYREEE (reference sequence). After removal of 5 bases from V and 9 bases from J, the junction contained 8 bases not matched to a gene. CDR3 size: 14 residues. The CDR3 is CASRSGRASGEQFF. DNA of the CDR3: TGTGCCAGCAGGAGCGGGAGGGCCTCGGGTGAGCAGTTCTTC. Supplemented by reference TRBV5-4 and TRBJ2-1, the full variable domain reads ETGVTQSPTHLIKTRGQQVTLRCSSQSGHNTVSWYQQALGQGPQFIFQYYREEENGRGNFPPRFSGLQFPNYSSELNVNALELDDSALYLCASRSGRASGEQFFGPGTRLTVL.

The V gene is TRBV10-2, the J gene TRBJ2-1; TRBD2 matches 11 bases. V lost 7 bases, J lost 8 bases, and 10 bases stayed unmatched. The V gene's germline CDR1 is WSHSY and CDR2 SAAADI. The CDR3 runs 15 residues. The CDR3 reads CASIRGLAENDEQFF. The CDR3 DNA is TGCGCCAGCATCAGGGGACTAGCGGAAAACGATGAGCAGTTCTTC.

In DNA, the CDR3 is TGTGCCAGCAGCTTAGATTTTTCAGGTTTTTTCTCCTACAATGAGCAGTTCTTC. Residues: CASSLDFSGFFSYNEQFF. The chain combines TRBV11-2 with TRBJ2-1; D remains ambiguous. Between the trimmed V and J ends, which lost 0 bases and 0 bases, there was a span of 15 bases. The germline gives CDR1 SGHAT, CDR2 FQNNGV. CDR3 length: 18 residues.

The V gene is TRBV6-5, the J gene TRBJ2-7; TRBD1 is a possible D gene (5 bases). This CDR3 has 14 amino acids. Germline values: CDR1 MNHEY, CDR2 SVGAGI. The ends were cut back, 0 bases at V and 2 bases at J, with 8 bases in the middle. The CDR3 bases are TGTGCCAGCAGTTACTCGGCAGGGCCCTACGAGCAGTACTTC. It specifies CASSYSAGPYEQYF.

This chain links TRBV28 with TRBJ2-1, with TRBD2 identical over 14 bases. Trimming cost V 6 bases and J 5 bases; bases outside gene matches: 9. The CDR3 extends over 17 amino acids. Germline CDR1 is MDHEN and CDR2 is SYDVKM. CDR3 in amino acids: CASRYLGTSGRNNEQFF. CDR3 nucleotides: TGTGCCAGCAGGTACCTAGGGACTAGCGGGAGAAACAATGAGCAGTTCTTC.

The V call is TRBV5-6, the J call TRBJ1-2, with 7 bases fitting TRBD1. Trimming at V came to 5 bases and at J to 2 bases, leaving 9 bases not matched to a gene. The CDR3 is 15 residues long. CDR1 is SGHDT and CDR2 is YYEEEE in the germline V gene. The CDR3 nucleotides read TGTGCCAGCAGTTTCCGGGACAGTGGGAACTATGGCTACACCTTC. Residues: CASSFRDSGNYGYTF.

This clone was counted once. This CDR3 reads CASSQGATQYF. The DNA of the CDR3 is TGCGCCAGCAGCCAGGGGGCTACGCAGTATTTT. The J gene is TRBJ2-3, the V gene TRBV4-3, with D maybe TRBD1 (6 bases). V was shortened by 3 bases and J by 8 bases, with 6 bases between the two germline ends. Germline values: CDR1 LGHNA, CDR2 YSLEER. The CDR3 is made up of 11 amino acids.

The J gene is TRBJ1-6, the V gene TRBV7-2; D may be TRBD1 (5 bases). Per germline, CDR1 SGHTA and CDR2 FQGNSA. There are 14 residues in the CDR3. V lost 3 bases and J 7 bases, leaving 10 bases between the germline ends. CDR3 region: CASSFYGGNSPLHF. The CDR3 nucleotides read TGTGCCAGCAGCTTCTACGGGGGAAATTCACCCCTCCACTTT.

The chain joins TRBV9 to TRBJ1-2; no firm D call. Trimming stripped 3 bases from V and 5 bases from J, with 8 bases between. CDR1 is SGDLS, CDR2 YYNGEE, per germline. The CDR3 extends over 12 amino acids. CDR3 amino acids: CASSANSYGYTF. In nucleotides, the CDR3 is TGTGCCAGCAGCGCAAACAGTTATGGCTACACCTTC. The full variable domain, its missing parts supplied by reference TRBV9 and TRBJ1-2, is DSGVTQTPKHLITATGQRVTLRCSPRSGDLSVYWYQQSLDQGLQFLIQYYNGEERAKGNILERFSAQQFPDLHSELNLSSLELGDSALYFCASSANSYGYTFGSGTRLTVV.

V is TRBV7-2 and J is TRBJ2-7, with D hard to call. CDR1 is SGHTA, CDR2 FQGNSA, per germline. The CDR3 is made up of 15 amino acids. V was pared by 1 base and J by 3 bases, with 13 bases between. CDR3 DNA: TGTGCCAGCAGCTTAGTTGCGGAGCAGATCTACGAGCAGTACTTC. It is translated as CASSLVAEQIYEQYF.

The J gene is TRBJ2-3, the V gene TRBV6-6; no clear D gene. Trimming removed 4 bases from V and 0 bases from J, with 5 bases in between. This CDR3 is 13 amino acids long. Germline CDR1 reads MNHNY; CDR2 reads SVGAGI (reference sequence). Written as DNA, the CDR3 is TGTGCCAGCAGTTTAACTAGCACAGATACGCAGTATTTT. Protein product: CASSLTSTDTQYF.

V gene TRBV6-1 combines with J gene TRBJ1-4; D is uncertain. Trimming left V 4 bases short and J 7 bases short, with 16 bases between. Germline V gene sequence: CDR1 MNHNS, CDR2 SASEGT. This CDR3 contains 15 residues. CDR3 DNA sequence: TGTGCCAGCAGTGCCTCGGGGAGGGTTGTTGAAAAACTGTTTTTT. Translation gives CASSASGRVVEKLFF.

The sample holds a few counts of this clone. CDR3 sequence reads: CAIRPGHNAYEQYF. The CDR3 DNA reads as TGTGCCATCAGGCCGGGACATAATGCCTACGAGCAGTACTTC. V and J are TRBV10-3 and TRBJ2-7, with a possible D match to TRBD1 (6 bases). Germline assignment: CDR1 ENHRY and CDR2 SYGVKD. V lost 6 bases and J 2 bases, leaving 14 bases between the germline ends. The CDR3 is 14 residues long.

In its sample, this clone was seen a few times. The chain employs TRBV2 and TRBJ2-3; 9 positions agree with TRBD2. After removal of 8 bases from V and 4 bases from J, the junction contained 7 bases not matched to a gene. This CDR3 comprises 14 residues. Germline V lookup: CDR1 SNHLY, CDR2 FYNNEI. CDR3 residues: CASRVAGASDTQYF. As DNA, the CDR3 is TGTGCCAGCCGGGTAGCGGGAGCGTCAGATACGCAGTATTTT. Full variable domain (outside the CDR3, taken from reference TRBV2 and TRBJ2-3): EPEVTQTPSHQVTQMGQEVILRCVPISNHLYFYWYRQILGQKVEFLVSFYNNEISEKSEIFDDQFSVERPDGSNFTLKIRSTKLEDSAMYFCASRVAGASDTQYFGPGTRLTVL.

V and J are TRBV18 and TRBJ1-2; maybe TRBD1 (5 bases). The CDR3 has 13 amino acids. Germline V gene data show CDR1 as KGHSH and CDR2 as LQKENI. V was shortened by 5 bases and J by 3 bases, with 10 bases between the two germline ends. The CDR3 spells CASSESRDYGYTF. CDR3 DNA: TGTGCCAGCTCAGAAAGCAGGGACTATGGCTACACCTTC.

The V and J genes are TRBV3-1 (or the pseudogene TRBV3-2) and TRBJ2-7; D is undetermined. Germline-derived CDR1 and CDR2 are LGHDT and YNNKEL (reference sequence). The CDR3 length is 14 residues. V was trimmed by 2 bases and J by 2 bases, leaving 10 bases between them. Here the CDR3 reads CASSQIIFAYEQYF. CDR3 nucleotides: TGTGCCAGCAGCCAAATTATATTCGCCTACGAGCAGTACTTC.

For the CDR3, the DNA is TGTGCTAGTGGTTCCTTCTACGAGCAGTACTTC. Protein sequence: CASGSFYEQYF. The V gene is TRBV12-5, the J gene TRBJ2-7; D gene ambiguous. V was pared by 4 bases and J by 3 bases, with 4 bases between. CDR1 LGHNT and CDR2 FRNRAP come from the germline V gene. There are 11 residues in the CDR3.